The 29 T cell receptor beta chains presented below share a single source sample, sequenced in a study of shared clonotypes between healthy human individuals. Profiled with immunoSEQ multiplex PCR; TCRdb holds only in-frame clones, not every one. Among 400,000 to 600,000 clones, over 75% were seen once, and the ten largest hold around an eighth. Sequenced material: PBMCs. Receptors originate from a woman aged 40 to 50 in good health. Some clones in this sample may be carry-over from other donors' samples.

The rearrangement joins TRBV18 to TRBJ2-7, with 11 bases that match TRBD2. The germline CDR1 and CDR2 sequences are KGHSH and LQKENI. V was pared by 3 bases and J by 5 bases, with 3 bases of the junction left unmatched. This CDR3 comprises 14 residues. CDR3 in amino acids: CASSPQLAGDEQYF. The CDR3 bases are TGTGCCAGCTCACCTCAACTAGCGGGGGACGAGCAGTACTTC.

This clone is a singleton in its sample. The chain links TRBV10-3 to TRBJ1-4; 7 nucleotides agree with TRBD1. In germline, CDR1 is ENHRY, CDR2 SYGVKD. CDR3 length: 14 amino acids. V lost 8 bases, J lost 8 bases, and 11 bases stayed unmatched. This chain's CDR3 is CAIGYGGGEEKLFF. CDR3 sequence (DNA): TGTGCCATCGGCTATGGAGGGGGCGAGGAAAAACTGTTTTTT.

The rearrangement joins TRBV29-1 to TRBJ2-7; unclear D gene. V was trimmed by 2 bases and J by 0 bases, leaving 11 bases between them. From germline, CDR1 is SQVTM and CDR2 ANQGSEA. This CDR3 region has 14 residues. The CDR3 reads CSVEISSDSYEQYF. For the CDR3, the DNA is TGCAGCGTTGAAATCTCTTCGGACTCCTACGAGCAGTACTTC.

The rearrangement links TRBV18 to TRBJ2-7; 8 nucleotides agree with TRBD1. J gave up 0 bases and V 6 bases, and 10 bases lay outside the gene matches. This CDR3 region has 16 residues. The V gene's germline CDR1 is KGHSH and CDR2 LQKENI. The CDR3 loop is CASSRTGTGPSYEQYF. DNA for the CDR3: TGTGCCAGCTCTCGAACCGGGACAGGACCCTCCTACGAGCAGTACTTC.

The chain couples TRBV19 to TRBJ1-1; D possibly corresponds to TRBD1 (6 bases). V dropped 6 bases and J dropped 6 bases, with 26 bases sitting between them. CDR1 and CDR2 from the germline V gene are LNHDA and SQIVND (reference sequence). This CDR3 contains 17 residues. CDR3 residues: CASSHAVGGRFDAEAFF. DNA of the CDR3: TGTGCCAGTAGCCACGCGGTAGGGGGGAGATTTGACGCTGAAGCTTTCTTT.

The count of this clone is one. V is TRBV15 and J is TRBJ2-7; weak D call: TRBD1 (6 bases). Trimming removed 3 bases at V and 0 bases at J, with 12 bases between. Germline CDR1 is LNHNV and CDR2 is YYDKDF (reference sequence). The CDR3 is 15 residues long. The chain's CDR3 is CATSRGAISSYEQYF. In DNA, the CDR3 is TGTGCCACCAGCAGGGGGGCCATTAGCTCCTACGAGCAGTACTTC.

In this sample, this clone turned up a few times. The gene calls are TRBV28 and TRBJ2-3; D possibly corresponds to TRBD2 (6 bases). The CDR3 runs to 14 residues. Trimming stripped 6 bases from V and 3 bases from J, with 13 bases between. CDR1 and CDR2 (germline): MDHEN, SYDVKM. The CDR3 sequence: CASRERVDTDTQYF. The CDR3 DNA reads as TGTGCCAGCAGGGAGCGGGTTGATACAGATACGCAGTATTTT.

This clone was found once. The CDR3 here is CASSSDRRDGYTF. Written as DNA, the CDR3 is TGTGCCAGCAGCTCGGACAGGCGGGATGGCTACACCTTC. The chain employs TRBV7-3 and TRBJ1-2; 7 nucleotides align to TRBD1. V trimming: 4 bases; J trimming: 6 bases; junction bases outside the gene matches: 5. The V gene's germline CDR1 is SGHTA and CDR2 FQGTGA. This CDR3 has 13 residues.

The CDR3 nucleotides are TGTGCCTGGAGTGGGGAAAGGCTGGACAACGAGCAGTACTTC. Encoded protein: CAWSGERLDNEQYF. The chain uses TRBV30 and TRBJ2-7; TRBD1 is a possible D gene (5 bases). This CDR3 is 14 amino acids long. Germline V gene data show CDR1 as GTSNPN and CDR2 as SVGIG (reference sequence). Between the trimmed V and J ends, which lost 1 base and 5 bases, there was a span of 15 bases.

This sequence joins TRBV7-2 and TRBJ2-3; 8 bases match TRBD1. Germline V gene lookup returns CDR1 SGHTA and CDR2 FQGNSA. Trimming at V came to 3 bases and at J to 7 bases, leaving 12 bases not matched to a gene. The CDR3 sequence is 16 residues long. CDR3 sequence: CASSFWAGGSGHTQYF. CDR3 in DNA: TGTGCCAGCAGCTTTTGGGCAGGGGGCTCTGGACATACGCAGTATTTT.

V usage is TRBV7-3 and J usage is TRBJ1-5; maybe TRBD1 (5 bases). Trimming removed 2 bases from V and 7 bases from J, with 9 bases in between. In germline, CDR1 is SGHTA, CDR2 FQGTGA. CDR3 length: 13 residues. The chain's CDR3 is CASSLSRDQPQHF. The DNA for the CDR3 is TGTGCCAGCAGCTTATCCCGGGACCAGCCCCAGCATTTT.

V is TRBV4-1 and J is TRBJ1-6; D remains unclear. The CDR3 totals 17 residues. V shed 0 bases and J shed 5 bases, with 14 bases lying between them. The V gene's germline CDR1 is MGHRA and CDR2 YSYEKL. The CDR3 bases are TGCGCCAGCAGCCAAGATTCGGTGCGGCGCGATAATTCACCCCTCCACTTT. It codes for CASSQDSVRRDNSPLHF.

This clone was seen just once. The rearrangement links TRBV11-2 to TRBJ2-3; D is possibly TRBD1 (5 bases). The CDR3 consists of 15 residues. V lost 4 bases to trimming and J lost 3 bases, with 14 bases between them. Germline CDR1 and CDR2: SGHAT and FQNNGV. As DNA, the CDR3 is TGTGCCAGCAGCTCCGGCTCTCAGGGTACAGATACGCAGTATTTT. Translation gives CASSSGSQGTDTQYF.

The J gene is TRBJ1-1, the V gene TRBV28, with D possibly TRBD1 on 5 matching bases. From germline, CDR1 is MDHEN and CDR2 SYDVKM. V was clipped by 5 bases and J by 2 bases, with 27 bases between them. The CDR3 contains 19 residues. CDR3 nucleotides: TGTGCCAGCAGTGGGCTTGCAGGAGCGCGGGGCGCGTCCAACACTGAAGCTTTCTTT. Its translation is CASSGLAGARGASNTEAFF.

In regard to this clone: At one of its ends the junction is not consistent with the germline gene, which may arise from a read error. The rearrangement links TRBV7-7 to TRBJ1-1, with D possibly being TRBD1 (5 bases). Germline CDR1 SSHAT, CDR2 FNYEAQ (reference sequence). The CDR3 length is 16 residues. The CDR3 DNA reads as TGTGCTAGCAGCAATCAAACAGGTAAAATGAACACTGAAGCTTTCTTT. It codes for CASSNQTGKMNTEAFF.

The CDR3 loop is CASSLGGATDTQYF. The CDR3, as DNA: TGTGCCAGCAGTTTGGGTGGGGCCACAGATACGCAGTATTTT. The chain links TRBV28 to TRBJ2-3, with D possibly matching TRBD1 (5 bases). V dropped 3 bases and J dropped 2 bases, with 9 bases sitting between them. From germline, CDR1 is MDHEN and CDR2 SYDVKM. The length of the CDR3 is 14 residues.

This clone has a single count. The chain carries TRBV4-3 and TRBJ2-5, with D unresolved. Germline V gene lookup returns CDR1 LGHNA and CDR2 YSLEER. The CDR3 has 14 residues. Trimming pared 0 bases from V and 4 bases from J, leaving 9 bases between. For the CDR3, the DNA is TGCGCCAGCAGCCAAGATCGTGGCAGAGAGACCCAGTACTTC. Encoded protein: CASSQDRGRETQYF.

V usage is TRBV9 and J usage is TRBJ2-7; 8 bases fit TRBD2. This CDR3 contains 17 residues. With V trimmed by 2 bases and J by 1 base, 11 bases remained unmatched. Germline V CDR1 and CDR2: SGDLS, YYNGEE. The CDR3 protein is CASSVRPVAGSSYEQYF. The CDR3 DNA reads TGTGCCAGCAGCGTTCGACCCGTAGCGGGGAGTTCCTACGAGCAGTACTTC.

The rearrangement uses TRBV11-2 and TRBJ2-1; D is possibly TRBD2 (6 bases). This CDR3 is built from 15 residues. CDR1 and CDR2 (germline): SGHAT, FQNNGV. Trimming removed 4 bases from V and 6 bases from J, with 16 bases in between. CDR3 nucleotide sequence: TGTGCCAGCAGCTCCGGGGGAAGTAGGACCAATGAGCAGTTCTTC. Translated: CASSSGGSRTNEQFF.

The genes are TRBV27 and TRBJ2-1; D possibly matches TRBD1 or TRBD2 (6 bases each). CDR3 length equals 13 residues. Germline-derived CDR1 and CDR2 are MNHEY and SMNVEV (reference sequence). V lost 0 bases, J lost 8 bases, and 8 bases lay in between. CDR3 sequence: CASSLSGGHEQFF. As DNA, the CDR3 is TGTGCCAGCAGTTTATCGGGGGGCCATGAGCAGTTCTTC.

The genes are TRBV7-2 and TRBJ2-7; TRBD1 aligns across 7 bases. CDR1 and CDR2 (germline): SGHTA, FQGNSA. The CDR3 is 14 amino acids. V lost 2 bases to trimming and J lost 5 bases; unmatched junction nucleotides: 6. The CDR3 coding sequence is TGTGCCAGCAGCTTAATGGACAGGATCGACGAGCAGTACTTC. Translation gives CASSLMDRIDEQYF.

The chain carries TRBV2 and TRBJ1-1; 9 bases map to TRBD1. CDR3 length: 14 residues. Germline-derived CDR1 and CDR2 are SNHLY and FYNNEI. V trimming: 4 bases; J trimming: 5 bases; junction bases outside the gene matches: 5. CDR3 loop: CASSGDREYTEAFF. The CDR3 region has the DNA TGTGCCAGCAGTGGGGACAGGGAGTATACTGAAGCTTTCTTT.

This chain joins TRBV4-1 and TRBJ1-2; D is ambiguous. V shed 1 base and J shed 3 bases, with 12 bases lying between them. The CDR3 runs to 15 residues. Germline-derived CDR1 and CDR2 are MGHRA and YSYEKL. CDR3 in DNA: TGCGCCAGCAGCCAAGTAGGGCGGCGGGACTATGGCTACACCTTC. Its translation: CASSQVGRRDYGYTF.

This rearrangement joins TRBV5-1 to TRBJ2-1; 10 nucleotides align to TRBD2. Trimming cost V 4 bases and J 6 bases; bases outside gene matches: 7. CDR1 is SGHRS and CDR2 is YFSETQ in the germline V gene. The CDR3 has 15 residues. The CDR3 nucleotides are TGCGCCAGCAGCCCGCGGACTAGCGGCCGCAATGAGCAGTTCTTC. This sequence encodes CASSPRTSGRNEQFF.

The rearrangement links TRBV19 to TRBJ1-5; 7 bases match TRBD1. Germline V gene sequence: CDR1 LNHDA, CDR2 SQIVND (reference sequence). Unmatched junction bases numbered 6, after V lost 4 bases and J lost 9 bases. This CDR3 comprises 13 residues. The chain's CDR3 is CASSTTGVGPQHF. The CDR3 nucleotides are TGTGCCAGTAGTACTACAGGGGTGGGGCCCCAGCATTTT.

The chain combines TRBV5-1 with TRBJ2-2, with 10 bases that match TRBD1. V shed 3 bases, J shed 3 bases, and the junction held 8 bases outside the gene matches. CDR3 length: 17 amino acids. Germline CDR1 and CDR2: SGHRS and YFSETQ. For the CDR3, the DNA is TGCGCCAGCAGCTCCTCCGGGACAGGGGACGACACCGGGGAGCTGTTTTTT. Translation gives CASSSSGTGDDTGELFF.

The chain joins TRBV7-3 to TRBJ2-3; TRBD2 matches 13 bases. The trim removed 3 bases at V and 0 bases at J, leaving 0 bases unmatched. Per germline, CDR1 SGHTA and CDR2 FQGTGA. This CDR3 contains 16 residues. CDR3 nucleotides: TGTGCCAGCAGCTTGGGACTAGCGGGGAGCACAGATACGCAGTATTTT. It codes for CASSLGLAGSTDTQYF. Filled out from reference TRBV7-3 and TRBJ2-3, the complete variable domain reads GAGVSQTPSNKVTEKGKYVELRCDPISGHTALYWYRQSLGQGPEFLIYFQGTGAADDSGLPNDRFFAVRPEGSVSTLKIQRTERGDSAVYLCASSLGLAGSTDTQYFGPGTRLTVL.

This chain uses TRBV5-1 with TRBJ2-3; 7 bases align to TRBD2. CDR1 SGHRS and CDR2 YFSETQ come from the germline V gene. V trimming: 4 bases; J trimming: 2 bases; junction bases outside the gene matches: 10. The CDR3 covers 16 residues. CDR3 loop: CASSPKRDYNTDTQYF. The CDR3 DNA follows: TGCGCCAGCAGCCCGAAACGGGACTACAACACAGATACGCAGTATTTT.

J is TRBJ1-1 and V is TRBV2; D call uncertain. The V end lost 0 bases, the J end lost 7 bases, and 15 bases lay between the germline ends. Germline CDR1 SNHLY, CDR2 FYNNEI. The CDR3 consists of 15 residues. The CDR3 bases are TGTGCCAGCAGTGAAGCGGCGGACGGTTACGGTGAAGCTTTCTTT. It yields the protein CASSEAADGYGEAFF. Based on the CDR3 plus reference TRBV2 and TRBJ1-1, the full variable domain is EPEVTQTPSHQVTQMGQEVILRCVPISNHLYFYWYRQILGQKVEFLVSFYNNEISEKSEIFDDQFSVERPDGSNFTLKIRSTKLEDSAMYFCASSEAADGYGEAFFGQGTRLTVV.